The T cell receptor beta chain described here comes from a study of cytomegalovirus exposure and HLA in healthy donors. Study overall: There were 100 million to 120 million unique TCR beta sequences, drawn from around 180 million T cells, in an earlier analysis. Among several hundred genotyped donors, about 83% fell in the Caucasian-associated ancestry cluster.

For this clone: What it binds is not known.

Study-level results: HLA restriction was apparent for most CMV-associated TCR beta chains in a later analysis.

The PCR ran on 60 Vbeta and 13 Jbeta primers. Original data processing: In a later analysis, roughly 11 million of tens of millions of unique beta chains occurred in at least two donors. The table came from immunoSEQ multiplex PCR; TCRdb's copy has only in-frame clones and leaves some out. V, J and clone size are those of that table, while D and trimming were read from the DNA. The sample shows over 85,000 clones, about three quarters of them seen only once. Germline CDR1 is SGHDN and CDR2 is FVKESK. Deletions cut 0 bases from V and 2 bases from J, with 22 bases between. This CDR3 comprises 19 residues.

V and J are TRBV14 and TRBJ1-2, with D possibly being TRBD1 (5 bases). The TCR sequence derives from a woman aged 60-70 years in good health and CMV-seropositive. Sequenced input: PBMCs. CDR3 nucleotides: TGTGCCAGCAGCCAAGATCCAGGCAGGGCGCTCCGACGCAACTATGGCTACACCTTC. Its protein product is CASSQDPGRALRRNYGYTF. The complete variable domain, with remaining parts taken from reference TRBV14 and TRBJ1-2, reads EAGVTQFPSHSVIEKGQTVTLRCDPISGHDNLYWYRRVMGKEIKFLLHFVKESKQDESGMPNNRFLAERTGGTYSTLKVQPAELEDSGVYFCASSQDPGRALRRNYGYTFGSGTRLTVV.